Following are 27 T cell receptor beta chains from one sample sequenced in a study of shared clonotypes between healthy human individuals. Libraries were prepared by immunoSEQ multiplex PCR; TCRdb keeps only in-frame clonotypes and omits some of them. The data show 1,500,000 or so clones, roughly 96% seen once. The sequenced sample was naive CD4+ T cells sorted from blood. Subset denoted: CD45RA+ positively selected. These receptors were taken from a man aged 25 to 40 in good health.

V is TRBV27 and J is TRBJ1-2; D call uncertain. Trimming cost V 3 bases and J 4 bases, with 9 bases left between them. This CDR3 is built from 13 residues. Looked up from germline, CDR1 is MNHEY and CDR2 is SMNVEV (reference sequence). DNA for the CDR3: TGTGCCAGCAGTTTCACCGGGCTCTATGGCTACACCTTC. It encodes CASSFTGLYGYTF.

The J gene is TRBJ2-5, the V gene TRBV5-4; D uncertain. Trimming shortened V by 3 bases and J by 2 bases, and 8 bases separated the two germline ends. The CDR3 has 13 residues. CDR1 and CDR2 (germline): SGHNT, YYREEE (reference sequence). CDR3 loop: CASSSLAQETQYF. CDR3 nucleotides: TGTGCCAGCAGCTCCTTGGCGCAAGAGACCCAGTACTTC.

Of note for this clone: Different DNA sequences within this sample yield the same CDR3. V is TRBV18 and J is TRBJ2-5; D is ambiguous. The CDR3 runs to 13 residues. V lost 2 bases and J lost 1, with 5 bases in between. The germline CDR1 and CDR2 sequences are KGHSH and LQKENI. The CDR3 nucleotides read TGTGCCAGCTCACCATTTAGCCAAGAGACCCAGTACTTC. As protein: CASSPFSQETQYF.

The J gene is TRBJ2-3, the V gene TRBV7-2, with D possibly TRBD2 on 5 matching bases. Per the germline V gene, CDR1 is SGHTA and CDR2 is FQGNSA. V lost 0 bases to trimming and J lost 2 bases, with 15 bases between them. This CDR3 has 17 amino acids. The CDR3 sequence is CASSLALGTGITDTQYF. CDR3 in DNA: TGTGCCAGCAGCTTAGCGCTGGGAACGGGGATCACAGATACGCAGTATTTT.

The V and J genes are TRBV6-5 and TRBJ1-2; no reliable D call. CDR1 and CDR2 from the germline V gene are MNHEY and SVGAGI. Trimming shortened V by 4 bases and J by 7 bases, and 22 bases separated the two germline ends. CDR3 size: 16 residues. The CDR3 spells CASSSITWRQGVGYTF. The CDR3 nucleotides are TGTGCCAGCAGTTCCATCACGTGGAGGCAAGGCGTTGGCTACACCTTC.

The rearrangement joins TRBV7-2 to TRBJ2-5; 8 bases are shared with TRBD2. Germline lookup yields CDR1 SGHTA and CDR2 FQGNSA. This CDR3 region has 17 residues. Losses at the gene ends were 1 base for V and 5 bases for J; bases not matched to a gene: 12. The CDR3 protein is CASSLDSGSRAWETQYF. The CDR3 DNA follows: TGTGCCAGCAGCTTAGACAGCGGGAGCCGAGCGTGGGAGACCCAGTACTTC.

The chain employs TRBV15 and TRBJ1-4; the match to TRBD1 covers 7 bases. V was clipped by 3 bases and J by 6 bases; unmatched bases: 13. The CDR3 consists of 17 residues. The germline V gene has CDR1 LNHNV and CDR2 YYDKDF (reference sequence). CDR3 region: CATSRGLGQSLDEKLFF. The CDR3 DNA reads TGTGCCACCAGCAGGGGCTTGGGACAGTCTTTAGATGAAAAACTGTTTTTT.

J is TRBJ2-1 and V is TRBV25-1; D remains unclear. Germline V gives CDR1 MGHDK, CDR2 SYGVNS. The V gene lost 4 bases and the J gene lost 1 base, with 11 bases spanning the gap. The length of the CDR3 is 15 residues. CDR3 sequence reads: CASSASLPSYNEQFF. The CDR3 coding sequence is TGTGCCAGCAGTGCAAGTCTACCTTCCTACAATGAGCAGTTCTTC. The entire variable domain, with the rest obtained from reference TRBV25-1 and TRBJ2-1, is as follows: EADIYQTPRYLVIGTGKKITLECSQTMGHDKMYWYQQDPGMELHLIHYSYGVNSTEKGDLSSESTVSRIRTEHFPLTLESARPSHTSQYLCASSASLPSYNEQFFGPGTRLTVL.

As concerns this clone: Other nucleotide sequences from this sample produce the same CDR3. This chain uses TRBV28 with TRBJ2-7; D is ambiguous. CDR3 length: 11 residues. Germline values: CDR1 MDHEN, CDR2 SYDVKM. V was trimmed by 4 bases and J by 4 bases, leaving 5 bases between them. CDR3 loop: CASSSPYEQYF. DNA of the CDR3: TGTGCCAGCAGTTCACCTTACGAGCAGTACTTC.

A single count supports this clone. This sequence joins TRBV6-6 and TRBJ1-2; 7 nucleotides align to TRBD1. The germline CDR1 and CDR2 sequences are MNHNY and SVGAGI (reference sequence). CDR3 length: 14 amino acids. V lost 2 bases and J lost 6; bases outside the gene matches: 6. CDR3 in DNA: TGTGCCAGCAGTTACCCCTCTGGACAGGATGGCTACACCTTC. The encoded protein is CASSYPSGQDGYTF.

V gene TRBV11-2 combines with J gene TRBJ2-1; 10 nucleotides match TRBD2. The germline CDR1 and CDR2 sequences are SGHAT and FQNNGV. V lost 3 bases, J lost 4 bases, and 9 bases stayed unmatched. There are 17 residues in the CDR3. In DNA form, the CDR3 reads TGTGCCAGCAGCTTCCGGGGAGCGGGAGGGGTTTACAATGAGCAGTTCTTC. Amino acid sequence: CASSFRGAGGVYNEQFF.

The gene calls are TRBV18 and TRBJ2-3, with TRBD1 as a possible D gene (6 bases). Germline CDR1 is KGHSH and CDR2 is LQKENI. V gave up 1 base and J gave up 2 bases, with 10 bases separating them. The CDR3 is 15 residues long. Here the CDR3 reads CASSPRGGNTDTQYF. CDR3 DNA sequence: TGTGCCAGCTCACCACGTGGGGGCAACACAGATACGCAGTATTTT.

The CDR3 reads CASSVGTGPNTEAFF. The CDR3 DNA sequence: TGTGCCAGCAGCGTCGGGACAGGGCCGAACACTGAAGCTTTCTTT. The chain uses TRBV9 and TRBJ1-1; 9 bases match TRBD1. The CDR3 runs 15 residues. Germline lookup yields CDR1 SGDLS and CDR2 YYNGEE. V gave up 2 bases and J gave up 1 base; unmatched junction bases: 3. The variable domain in full, with the rest retrieved from reference TRBV9 and TRBJ1-1, is DSGVTQTPKHLITATGQRVTLRCSPRSGDLSVYWYQQSLDQGLQFLIQYYNGEERAKGNILERFSAQQFPDLHSELNLSSLELGDSALYFCASSVGTGPNTEAFFGQGTRLTVV.

This rearrangement joins TRBV7-6 to TRBJ2-7, with TRBD2 identical over 8 bases. Germline loops: CDR1 SGHVS, CDR2 FNYEAQ. This CDR3 contains 14 residues. V trimming: 2 bases; J trimming: 6 bases; junction bases outside the gene matches: 6. This CDR3 is CASSLTGGPSEQYF. CDR3 coding DNA: TGTGCCAGCAGCTTAACGGGAGGGCCCTCCGAGCAGTACTTC. The variable domain in full, completed from reference TRBV7-6 and TRBJ2-7, reads GAGVSQSPRYKVTKRGQDVALRCDPISGHVSLYWYRQALGQGPEFLTYFNYEAQQDKSGLPNDRFSAERPEGSISTLTIQRTEQRDSAMYRCASSLTGGPSEQYFGPGTRLTVT.

To note about this clone: Other DNA sequences in this specimen translate into the identical CDR3. The CDR3 bases are TGTGCCAGCAGCTTACGGGGGGACACCGGGGAGCTGTTTTTT. It specifies CASSLRGDTGELFF. The chain carries TRBV7-2 and TRBJ2-2; 7 bases map to TRBD2. Germline V gives CDR1 SGHTA, CDR2 FQGNSA. Trimming took 2 bases from V and 3 from J; bases not matched to a gene: 0. The CDR3 contains 14 residues. Combining the CDR3 with reference TRBV7-2 and TRBJ2-2 gives the whole variable domain GAGVSQSPSNKVTEKGKDVELRCDPISGHTALYWYRQSLGQGLEFLIYFQGNSAPDKSGLPSDRFSAERTGGSVSTLTIQRTQQEDSAVYLCASSLRGDTGELFFGEGSRLTVL.

The chain has TRBV6-5 and TRBJ2-1; tentatively, D is TRBD1 (5 bases). The germline V and J ends were trimmed by 6 bases and 6 bases, with 12 bases remaining between them. CDR3 length: 13 residues. CDR1 and CDR2 from the germline V gene are MNHEY and SVGAGI. The CDR3 region has the DNA TGTGCCAGCAGGACAGCTCGGTCCAATGAGCAGTTCTTC. Amino acids: CASRTARSNEQFF.

The chain couples TRBV4-1 to TRBJ1-3; a possible D gene is TRBD1 (6 bases). The germline gives CDR1 MGHRA, CDR2 YSYEKL. The CDR3 is made up of 16 amino acids. V was clipped by 4 bases and J by 0 bases, with 13 bases between them. The CDR3 sequence: CASSLTTGVSGNTIYF. As DNA, the CDR3 is TGCGCCAGCAGCCTCACGACAGGCGTCTCTGGAAACACCATATATTTT.

The genes are TRBV5-6 and TRBJ1-1, with unresolved D. Per germline, CDR1 SGHDT and CDR2 YYEEEE. This CDR3 comprises 13 residues. V lost 7 bases and J lost 1, with 11 bases in between. This CDR3 is CASHRRANTEAFF. CDR3 coding DNA: TGTGCCAGCCATCGGCGGGCGAACACTGAAGCTTTCTTT.

The chain is built from TRBV5-1 and TRBJ2-7; 9 bases align to TRBD1. Unmatched junction bases numbered 5, after V lost 4 bases and J lost 6 bases. The length of the CDR3 is 13 residues. In germline, CDR1 is SGHRS, CDR2 YFSETQ. The CDR3 DNA follows: TGCGCCAGCAGCACGGGGACAGGGAGCGAGCAGTACTTC. The encoded protein is CASSTGTGSEQYF.

This clone came up once. V gene TRBV25-1 combines with J gene TRBJ2-1, with TRBD2 as a possible D gene (5 bases). V lost 6 bases to trimming and J lost 7 bases, with 7 bases between them. Germline CDR1 MGHDK, CDR2 SYGVNS. The CDR3 has 11 amino acids. CDR3 coding DNA: TGTGCCAGCAGGGGGAGAAATGAGCAGTTCTTC. Amino acids: CASRGRNEQFF.

The chain combines TRBV5-1 with TRBJ2-3; 11 nucleotides match TRBD2. Trimming took 5 bases from V and 0 from J; bases not matched to a gene: 14. The germline CDR1 and CDR2 sequences are SGHRS and YFSETQ. The CDR3 extends over 19 amino acids. The CDR3: CASSPRGTSGIPSTDTQYF. CDR3 coding DNA: TGCGCCAGCAGTCCGCGGGGGACTAGCGGAATCCCTAGCACAGATACGCAGTATTTT. The whole variable domain, filled in from reference TRBV5-1 and TRBJ2-3, reads KAGVTQTPRYLIKTRGQQVTLSCSPISGHRSVSWYQQTPGQGLQFLFEYFSETQRNKGNFPGRFSGRQFSNSRSEMNVSTLELGDSALYLCASSPRGTSGIPSTDTQYFGPGTRLTVL.

The chain is built from TRBV7-2 and TRBJ1-4, with D possibly TRBD1 on 6 matching bases. This CDR3 has 16 amino acids. The V end was cut by 0 bases, the J end by 4 bases, with 12 bases between. CDR1 and CDR2 from the germline V gene are SGHTA and FQGNSA. The chain's CDR3 is CASSLAHRARNEKLFF. The CDR3 region has the DNA TGTGCCAGCAGCTTAGCCCACAGGGCCCGTAATGAAAAACTGTTTTTT.

This clone is a singleton in its sample. The DNA for the CDR3 is TGTGCCAGCAGTGTAGGGGGGGACTACGAGCAGTACTTC. Translating gives CASSVGGDYEQYF. The V call is TRBV2, the J call TRBJ2-7, with D tentatively TRBD2 (7 bases). V dropped 4 bases and J dropped 3 bases, with 10 bases sitting between them. Germline V gene data show CDR1 as SNHLY and CDR2 as FYNNEI. The CDR3 has 13 amino acids.

CDR3 region: CAISELEETQYF. In DNA, the CDR3 is TGTGCCATCAGTGAGTTAGAAGAGACCCAGTACTTC. The rearrangement links TRBV10-3 to TRBJ2-5; no clear D. V lost 1 base and J 3 bases, leaving 3 bases between the germline ends. CDR1 is ENHRY, CDR2 SYGVKD, per germline. The CDR3 is 12 residues long.

The chain carries TRBV15 and TRBJ2-1; 7 bases match TRBD2. Unmatched junction bases numbered 7, after V lost 5 bases and J lost 9 bases. The CDR3 loop spans 13 amino acids. CDR1 is LNHNV, CDR2 YYDKDF, per germline (reference sequence). CDR3 protein: CATSFRTRFEQFF. The CDR3 nucleotides are TGTGCCACCAGCTTTCGGACTAGGTTTGAGCAGTTCTTC.

The rearrangement joins TRBV5-1 to TRBJ2-7; tentative D call: TRBD1 (6 bases). Germline V gives CDR1 SGHRS, CDR2 YFSETQ. This CDR3 contains 13 residues. V was shortened by 2 bases and J by 6 bases, with 12 bases between the two germline ends. The CDR3 region has the DNA TGCGCCAGCAGCTTCCGGGACAAGGGCGAGCAGTACTTC. This codes for CASSFRDKGEQYF.

V is TRBV28 and J is TRBJ1-5; the D is unclear. This CDR3 region has 16 residues. With 7 bases removed from V and 11 bases from J, the gap between germline ends came to 27 bases. CDR1 MDHEN and CDR2 SYDVKM come from the germline V gene. The CDR3 loop is CASIQGGERQYGSQHF. DNA of the CDR3: TGTGCCAGCATCCAAGGCGGGGAGCGCCAGTACGGATCCCAGCATTTT.